These 20 T cell receptor beta chains share one sample of origin, sequenced in a study of molecular identifiers for immune sequencing clone quantification (dated by TCRdb to 2017 to 2018). Libraries were constructed by PCR. Reads for this sample came from a NextSeq 500. In-frame beta chains were kept once TCRdb had trimmed the public reads at Q25 with fastp and called clones with MiXCR. Each record represents a unique CDR3 protein, reported with the most common genes and DNA among its rows. The sample records approximately 630,000 distinct CDR3 sequences, roughly 27% of which are singletons. The ten most abundant clones make up 0.7% to 0.95% of the sample. The source material was naive CD8+ T cells from blood, with Jurkat cell RNA spiked in. The intended sense of this specimen's cell subset or site label: FACS-sorted CD8+CD4-CCR7+CD45RA+ naive T cells. These TCRs come from a human donor in good health. Some libraries in this study had Jurkat cell RNA spiked in.

The sample holds a few counts of this clonotype. The chain employs TRBV11-2 and TRBJ1-1; D unclear. V shed 3 bases and J shed 0 bases, with 8 bases lying between them. This CDR3 comprises 14 residues. Germline V gene data show CDR1 as SGHAT and CDR2 as FQNNGV. For the CDR3, the DNA is TGTGCCAGCAGCTTGCAGACTATGAACACTGAAGCTTTCTTT. It is translated as CASSLQTMNTEAFF. The full variable domain, completed using reference TRBV11-2 and TRBJ1-1, is EAGVAQSPRYKIIEKRQSVAFWCNPISGHATLYWYQQILGQGPKLLIQFQNNGVVDDSQLPKDRFSAERLKGVDSTLKIQPAKLEDSAVYLCASSLQTMNTEAFFGQGTRLTVV.

Ten or more counts support this clonotype. The V and J genes are TRBV6-2 or TRBV6-3 and TRBJ1-1, with D possibly being TRBD1 (6 bases). The CDR3 runs to 14 residues. The germline V gene encodes CDR1 MNHEY and CDR2 SVGEGT. Trimming took 4 bases from V and 3 from J, leaving 12 bases between them. The CDR3 loop is CASSSGAMDTEAFF. The DNA for the CDR3 is TGTGCCAGCAGTTCAGGGGCCATGGACACTGAAGCTTTCTTT.

Comments on this clonotype: The germline gene is not matched at one end of the junction; a read error may be the cause. The chain couples TRBV5-6 to TRBJ1-1, with no clear D. The CDR3 covers 13 residues. CDR1 is SGHDT and CDR2 is YYEEEE in the germline V gene. CDR3 sequence reads: CTSSLVPRAEAFF. CDR3 coding DNA: TGTACCAGCAGCTTGGTTCCTCGAGCTGAAGCTTTCTTT.

As regards this clonotype: Just one base apart from a much larger clone, this may be a read error. No DNA is shown, since the ends of the CDR3 on it are uncertain; the CDR3 is the one TCRdb lists. The chain combines TRBV6-1 with TRBJ1-1; the table calls TRBD1, which could not be checked here. The CDR3 extends over 14 residues, inclusive of both ends. The germline V gene encodes CDR1 MNHNS and CDR2 SASEGT. The CDR3 spells CASSEVGAGTEALF.

As regards this clonotype: With a much larger clone just one base away, this may be a read error. The chain uses TRBV4-3 and TRBJ1-1; D is undetermined. The length of the CDR3 is 13 residues. Germline V gene lookup returns CDR1 LGHNA and CDR2 YSLEER. The CDR3 protein is CASRQDREGEAFF. The CDR3 DNA is TGCGCCAGCAGGCAAGATCGGGAGGGTGAAGCTTTCTTT.

A note on this clonotype: This clone may be a read error of a much larger clone one base away. Since no conserved phenylalanine or tryptophan closes the CDR3, a read error is the likely cause. The J gene is TRBJ2-3, the V gene TRBV9; perhaps TRBD2 as D (5 bases). CDR1 and CDR2 from the germline V gene are SGDLS and YYNGEE. The V end lost 0 bases, the J end lost 0 bases, and 8 bases lay between the germline ends. The CDR3 extends over 15 amino acids. CDR3 in amino acids: CASSVGTSSTDTQYL. CDR3 nucleotides: TGTGCCAGCAGCGTAGGGACTTCAAGCACAGATACGCAGTATCTT.

This clonotype was detected a few times. CDR3 protein: CASSQDLGGPRPYNEQFF. CDR3 bases: TGCGCCAGCAGCCAAGATCTTGGGGGACCTCGGCCTTACAATGAGCAGTTCTTC. The gene calls are TRBV4-3 and TRBJ2-1; D might be TRBD1 or TRBD2, each matching 5 bases. Trimming stripped 0 bases from V and 4 bases from J, with 19 bases between. Germline CDR1 reads LGHNA; CDR2 reads YSLEER. The CDR3 runs 18 residues.

V and J are TRBV6-2 or TRBV6-3 and TRBJ2-7; D is unclear. CDR3 size: 16 residues. Trimming took 3 bases from V and 0 from J, leaving 15 bases between them. The germline CDR1 and CDR2 sequences are MNHEY and SVGEGT. CDR3 amino acids: CASSYVVGAYSYEQYF. The CDR3 DNA is TGTGCCAGCAGTTATGTGGTCGGAGCTTACTCCTACGAGCAGTACTTC.

With regard to this clonotype: Germline is not matched at one junction end, which may reflect a read error. V is TRBV6-5 and J is TRBJ1-2, with D maybe TRBD1 (6 bases). This CDR3 has 14 residues. The V gene's germline CDR1 is MNHEY and CDR2 SVGAGI. CDR3 DNA sequence: TGTGCCTGCAGCCCCCCAGGGGACTCTAGTGGCTACACCTTC. Amino acid sequence: CACSPPGDSSGYTF.

This clonotype was seen ten or more times. CDR3 in amino acids: CASRLPGLAGSSTDTQYF. The CDR3, as DNA: TGTGCCAGCAGACTGCCGGGACTAGCGGGGTCTAGCACAGATACGCAGTATTTT. The chain joins TRBV28 to TRBJ2-3, with TRBD2 identical over 13 bases. J was trimmed by 0 bases and V by 6 bases; bases with no gene match: 9. The germline gives CDR1 MDHEN, CDR2 SYDVKM. The CDR3 has 18 amino acids. Combining the CDR3 with reference TRBV28 and TRBJ2-3 gives the whole variable domain DVKVTQSSRYLVKRTGEKVFLECVQDMDHENMFWYRQDPGLGLRLIYFSYDVKMKEKGDIPEGYSVSREKKERFSLILESASTNQTSMYLCASRLPGLAGSSTDTQYFGPGTRLTVL.

Only a few counts were recorded for this clonotype. The rearrangement uses TRBV12-3 or TRBV12-4 and TRBJ1-2, with 7 bases fitting TRBD1. V gave up 5 bases and J gave up 5 bases; unmatched junction bases: 5. This CDR3 is built from 13 residues. The CDR3 nucleotides read TGTGCCAGCAGTGCGGACAGGAATTATGGCTACACCTTC. This encodes CASSADRNYGYTF.

This clonotype has only a few counts. The CDR3 protein is CASSQTTGTGEFSGANVLTF. Here the CDR3 DNA reads TGCGCCAGCAGCCAGACCACCGGGACAGGCGAATTCTCTGGGGCCAACGTCCTGACTTTC. The V call is TRBV4-3, the J call TRBJ2-6; 8 positions agree with TRBD1. CDR3 length: 20 amino acids. V was clipped by 3 bases and J by 0 bases; unmatched bases: 13. Looked up from germline, CDR1 is LGHNA and CDR2 is YSLEER.

This clonotype was recorded only once. Germline and junction disagree at one end, which may indicate a read error. The chain carries TRBV20-1 and TRBJ2-5; D remains ambiguous. This CDR3 comprises 12 residues. CDR1 and CDR2 (germline): DFQATT, SNEGSKA (reference sequence). CDR3 in amino acids: CSARRVAKTQYF. For the CDR3, the DNA is TGCAGTGCGAGACGGGTTGCGAAGACGCAGTACTTC.

This clonotype has ten or more counts. The rearrangement links TRBV13 to TRBJ2-3; 11 bases line up with TRBD2. The CDR3 contains 19 residues. J gave up 2 bases and V 5 bases, and 15 bases lay outside the gene matches. The germline V gene has CDR1 PRHDT and CDR2 FYEKMQ (reference sequence). CDR3 in DNA: TGTGCCAGCAGCATACCGGCGGGGCTAGCGGGAGGAAACACAGATACGCAGTATTTT. Amino acid sequence: CASSIPAGLAGGNTDTQYF.

This clonotype was seen more than once but under ten times. V is TRBV11-2 and J is TRBJ2-5; 7 bases are a match to TRBD2. Germline loops: CDR1 SGHAT, CDR2 FQNNGV. There are 16 residues in the CDR3. Trimming took 1 base from V and 0 from J; bases not matched to a gene: 5. The CDR3 DNA reads as TGTGCCAGCAGCTTAGGGGACTACTTGTACCAAGAGACCCAGTACTTC. It codes for CASSLGDYLYQETQYF.

This clonotype was observed many times. This sequence joins TRBV4-1 and TRBJ1-2; 7 nucleotides agree with TRBD1. Germline CDR1 reads MGHRA; CDR2 reads YSYEKL. With 0 bases clipped from V and 3 bases from J, the junction kept 1 base outside the gene matches. This CDR3 spans 14 amino acids. CDR3 nucleotide sequence: TGCGCCAGCAGCCAAGATCAGGGGGACTATGGCTACACCTTC. It translates to CASSQDQGDYGYTF.

The chain couples TRBV10-3 to TRBJ2-7; possibly TRBD2 for D (5 bases). Per the germline V gene, CDR1 is ENHRY and CDR2 is SYGVKD. The CDR3 loop spans 16 amino acids. The V end was cut by 0 bases, the J end by 6 bases, with 18 bases between. CDR3 DNA sequence: TGTGCCATCAGTGAGTCCGGGCGGGCAGAGTTTGCCGAGCAGTACTTC. It encodes CAISESGRAEFAEQYF.

There are a few counts of this clonotype. The genes are TRBV9 and TRBJ2-2; 7 bases line up with TRBD2. This CDR3 has 13 amino acids. Trimming took 4 bases from V and 6 from J; bases not matched to a gene: 3. Germline V gene data show CDR1 as SGDLS and CDR2 as YYNGEE. DNA for the CDR3: TGTGCCAGCAGCCCACTAGCGTCCGGGGAGCTGTTTTTT. Its translation is CASSPLASGELFF.

Many counts were recorded for this clonotype. The chain links TRBV6-2 or TRBV6-3 to TRBJ1-2, with D hard to call. This CDR3 region has 13 residues. The V and J ends lost 5 bases and 4 bases respectively, with 11 bases between them. The germline V gene encodes CDR1 MNHEY and CDR2 SVGEGT. The CDR3 nucleotides are TGTGCCAGCAGTCAAACCGGCAGCTATGGCTACACCTTC. Amino acids: CASSQTGSYGYTF.

The chain is built from TRBV5-1 and TRBJ2-1; TRBD1 matches 8 bases. Germline trimming cut 0 bases from V and 7 bases from J; bases unmatched to any gene: 6. CDR1 SGHRS and CDR2 YFSETQ come from the germline V gene. This CDR3 has 15 amino acids. Here the CDR3 DNA reads TGCGCCAGCAGCTTGGGACAGGGGTATCGGAATGAGCAGTTCTTC. Translation: CASSLGQGYRNEQFF.